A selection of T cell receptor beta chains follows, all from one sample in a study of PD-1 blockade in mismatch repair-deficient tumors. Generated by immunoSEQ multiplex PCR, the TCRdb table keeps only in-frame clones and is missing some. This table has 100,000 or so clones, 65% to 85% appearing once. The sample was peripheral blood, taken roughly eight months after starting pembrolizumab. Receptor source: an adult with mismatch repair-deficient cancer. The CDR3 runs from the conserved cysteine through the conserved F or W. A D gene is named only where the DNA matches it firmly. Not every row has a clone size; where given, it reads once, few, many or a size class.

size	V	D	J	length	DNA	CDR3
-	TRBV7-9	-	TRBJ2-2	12	TGTGCCAGCAGCTCAGAGATCGGGGAGCTGTTTTTT	CASSSEIGELFF
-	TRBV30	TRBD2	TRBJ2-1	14	TGTGCCTGGAGTGGAGGGACTAGCGGCGCTGAGCAGTTCTTC	CAWSGGTSGAEQFF
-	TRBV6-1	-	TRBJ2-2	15	TGTGCCAGCACTCTAGGGGCCCGCGGCACCGGGGAGCTGTTTTTT	CASTLGARGTGELFF
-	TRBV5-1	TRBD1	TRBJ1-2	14	TGCGCCAGCAGCTCGCGACAGGGGGCAGGAGGCTACACCTTC	CASSSRQGAGGYTF
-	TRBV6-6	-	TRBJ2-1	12	TGTGCCACCTCGACTAGATACAATGAGCAGTTCTTC	CATSTRYNEQFF
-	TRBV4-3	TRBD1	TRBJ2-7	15	TGCGCCAGCAGCCAAGAGGATCAGGGGGCGTGGGAGCAGTACTTC	CASSQEDQGAWEQYF
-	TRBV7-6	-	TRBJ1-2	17	TGTGCCAGCAGCTCCATTCTGCGGGGGGGGCATGACTATGGCTACACCTTC	CASSSILRGGHDYGYTF
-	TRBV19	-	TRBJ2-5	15	TGTGCCAGTAGTCTCTTGGCGGGGCCGGCGGAGACCCAGTACTTC	CASSLLAGPAETQYF
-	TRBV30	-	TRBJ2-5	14	TGTGCCTTCTTAACCTCAGGGTGGGGGGAGACCCAGTACTTC	CAFLTSGWGETQYF
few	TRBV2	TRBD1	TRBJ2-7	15	TGTGCCAGCAGTGAACGGCCCACAGGGGCCCTCGAGCAGTACTTC	CASSERPTGALEQYF
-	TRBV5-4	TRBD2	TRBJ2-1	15	TGTGCCAGCAGCAGACTAGCGGGAGGTGGCGATGAGCAGTTCTTC	CASSRLAGGGDEQFF
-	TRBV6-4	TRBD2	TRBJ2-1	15	TGTGCCAGCAGTGACGGGACTAGCGCGTACAATGAGCAGTTCTTC	CASSDGTSAYNEQFF
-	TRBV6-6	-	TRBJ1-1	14	TGTGCCAGCACCTGGACAGAGACAAACACTGAAGCTTTCTTT	CASTWTETNTEAFF
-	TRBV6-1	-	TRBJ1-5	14	TGTGCCAGCAGTGGACAGGCGAACAATCAGCCCCAGCATTTT	CASSGQANNQPQHF
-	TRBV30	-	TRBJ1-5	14	TGCGCCTGGAACACCGGGACCCTGAATCAGCCCCAGCATTTT	CAWNTGTLNQPQHF
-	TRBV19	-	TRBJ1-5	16	TGTGCCAGTAGTATAGGGGGAAAGGGGTTCTATCAGCCCCAGCATTTT	CASSIGGKGFYQPQHF
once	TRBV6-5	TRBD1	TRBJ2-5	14	TGTGCCAGCAGCTCCAGGGGGCGTCAAGAGACCCAGTACTTC	CASSSRGRQETQYF
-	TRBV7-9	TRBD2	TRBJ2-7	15	TGTGCCAGCAGCTTAGACCGGACTAGCGGGTACGAGCAGTACTTC	CASSLDRTSGYEQYF
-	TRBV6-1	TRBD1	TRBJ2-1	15	TGTGCCAGCAGTGAAGCCGAGACAGGGGGCGATGAGCAGTTCTTC	CASSEAETGGDEQFF
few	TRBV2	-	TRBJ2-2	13	TGTGCCAGCAGTGAGATCCGATCCGGGGAGCTGTTTTTT	CASSEIRSGELFF
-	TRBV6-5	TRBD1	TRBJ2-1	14	TGTGCCAGCAGTCTCGGACAGGGGGCGAATGAGCAGTTCTTC	CASSLGQGANEQFF
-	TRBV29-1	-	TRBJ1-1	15	TGCAGCGTTGAACCCCTAACCGGGGCGAACACTGAAGCTTTCTTT	CSVEPLTGANTEAFF
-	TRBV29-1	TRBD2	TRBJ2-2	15	TGCAGCGCCGTGTTAGCGGGAGGGCCTAACGGGGAGCTGTTTTTT	CSAVLAGGPNGELFF
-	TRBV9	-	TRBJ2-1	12	TGTGCCAGCAGCGTAGGTCCCGATGAGCAGTTCTTC	CASSVGPDEQFF
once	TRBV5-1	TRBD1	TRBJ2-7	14	TGCGCCAGCAGCCTGGGACAGGGCTCCTACGAGCAGTACTTC	CASSLGQGSYEQYF
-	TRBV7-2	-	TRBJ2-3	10	TGTGCCAGCCACACAGATACGCAGTATTTT	CASHTDTQYF